This T cell receptor beta chain was identified during a study of early T cells in non-severe SARS-CoV-2 infection. With 5 bases clipped from V and 5 bases from J, the junction kept 15 bases outside the gene matches. Germline values: CDR1 GTSNPN, CDR2 SVGIG (reference sequence). CDR3 length: 16 residues. On this clonotype itself: Since a much larger clone is just one base distant, this may be a read error.

The protocol attached unique molecular identifiers to individual cDNA molecules. One entry per CDR3 protein, called by TCRdb with MiXCR from the 5' RACE reads. The sample shows around 100,000 distinct CDR3 sequences, around 13% of them seen only once. The sample taken for sequencing was whole blood. This chain uses TRBV30 with TRBJ2-1, with 7 bases lining up with TRBD1. This TCR was sampled from an adult who was a healthcare worker with PCR-confirmed SARS-CoV-2 infection or an uninfected control (not recorded which). The DNA for the CDR3 is TGTGCCTGGGGTGGGGGACGACAGGGATGGCACAATGAGCAGTTCTTC. It translates to CAWGGGRQGWHNEQFF. The complete variable domain, with remaining parts taken from reference TRBV30 and TRBJ2-1, reads SQTIHQWPATLVQPVGSPLSLECTVEGTSNPNLYWYRQAAGRGLQLLFYSVGIGQISSEVPQNLSASRPQDRQFILSSKKLLLSDSGFYLCAWGGGRQGWHNEQFFGPGTRLTVL.